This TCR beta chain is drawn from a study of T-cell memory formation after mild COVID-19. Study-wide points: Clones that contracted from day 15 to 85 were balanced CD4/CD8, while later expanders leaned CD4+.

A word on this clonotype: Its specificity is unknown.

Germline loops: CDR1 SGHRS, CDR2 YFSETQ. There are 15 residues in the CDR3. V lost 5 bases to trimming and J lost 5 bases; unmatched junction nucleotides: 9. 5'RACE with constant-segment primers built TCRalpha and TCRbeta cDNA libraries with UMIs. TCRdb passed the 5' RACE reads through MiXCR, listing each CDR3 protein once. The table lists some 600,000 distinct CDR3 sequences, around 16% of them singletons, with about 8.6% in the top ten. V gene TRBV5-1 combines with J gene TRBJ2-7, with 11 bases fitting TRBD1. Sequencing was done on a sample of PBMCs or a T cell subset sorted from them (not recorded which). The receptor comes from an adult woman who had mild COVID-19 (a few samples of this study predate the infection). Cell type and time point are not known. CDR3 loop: CASRVSGTGGNEQYF. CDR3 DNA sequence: TGCGCCAGCAGAGTTTCCGGGACAGGGGGAAACGAGCAGTACTTC.